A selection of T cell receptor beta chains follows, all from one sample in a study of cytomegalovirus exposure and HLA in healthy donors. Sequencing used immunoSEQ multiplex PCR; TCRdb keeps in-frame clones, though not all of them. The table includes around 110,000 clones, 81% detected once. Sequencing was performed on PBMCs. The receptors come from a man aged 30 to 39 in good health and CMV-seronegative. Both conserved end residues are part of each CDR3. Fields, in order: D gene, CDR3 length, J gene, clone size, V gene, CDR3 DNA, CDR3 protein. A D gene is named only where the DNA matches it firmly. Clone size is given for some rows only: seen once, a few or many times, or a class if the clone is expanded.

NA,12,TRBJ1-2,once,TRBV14,TGTGCCAGCAGCGACAGGCTGAATGGCTACACCTTC,CASSDRLNGYTF
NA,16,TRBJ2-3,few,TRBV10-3,TGTGCCATCAGTGGCTGGACAGACTTTTCCACAGATACGCAGTATTTT,CAISGWTDFSTDTQYF
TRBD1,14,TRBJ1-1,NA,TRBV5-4,TGTGCCAGCAGCCTTCGGGGACAGCCTCCTGAAGCTTTCTTT,CASSLRGQPPEAFF
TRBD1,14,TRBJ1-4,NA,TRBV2,TGTGCCAGCAGTGCGACAGGGGCTAATGAAAAACTGTTTTTT,CASSATGANEKLFF
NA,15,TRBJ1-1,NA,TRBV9,TGTGCCAGCAGCGAAACTAACGGCCGAGACACTGAAGCTTTCTTT,CASSETNGRDTEAFF
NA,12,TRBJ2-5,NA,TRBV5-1,TGCGCCAGCAGCCTTGGCAGGGAGACCCAGTACTTC,CASSLGRETQYF
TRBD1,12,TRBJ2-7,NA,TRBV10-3,TGTGCCAACGGACAGGTGGGTTACGAGCAGTACTTC,CANGQVGYEQYF
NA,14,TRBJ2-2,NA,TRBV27,TGTGCCAGCACAAATCAGCGGTTGGGCGGGGAGCTGTTTTTT,CASTNQRLGGELFF
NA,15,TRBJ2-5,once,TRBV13,TGTGCCAGCAGCAAATACAGGGGAGGCCAAGAGACCCAGTACTTC,CASSKYRGGQETQYF
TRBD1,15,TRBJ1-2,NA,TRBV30,TGTGCCTGGAGGGTACCTGGACAGGCGAACTATGGCTACACCTTC,CAWRVPGQANYGYTF
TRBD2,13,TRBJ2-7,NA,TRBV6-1,TGTGCCAGCGGGGAGGGCACCGGCTACGAGCAGTACTTC,CASGEGTGYEQYF
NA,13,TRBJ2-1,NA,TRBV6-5,TGTGCCAGCAGTTACTCGCCCTCCGGGGTGCAGTTCTTC,CASSYSPSGVQFF